This TCR beta chain derives from a study of T cell responses to AZD1222 COVID-19 vaccine. Trimming left V 0 bases short and J 9 bases short, with 9 bases between. The CDR3 runs to 13 residues. Germline CDR1 LNHNV, CDR2 YYDKDF (reference sequence). Sequencing was performed with immunoSEQ multiplex PCR; in TCRdb, only in-frame clones are kept and a portion is missing. The repertoire holds about 82,000 clones, roughly 87% seen once, with roughly 18% in the top ten. This TCR was recovered from an adult who received the AZD1222 COVID-19 vaccine. The source material was peripheral blood, sampled 28 days after the second AZD1222 dose. V gene TRBV15 combines with J gene TRBJ2-1; tentatively, D is TRBD1 (5 bases). The CDR3 spells CATSRDKRGEQFF. CDR3 bases: TGTGCCACCAGCAGAGATAAAAGGGGTGAGCAGTTCTTC.